This TCR beta chain appears in the sequencing data of a study of Tregs in tolerant kidney transplant recipients. Study-level information: The nonmyeloablative bone marrow transplants came from related graft donors, with transient mixed chimerism. Regarding the study as a whole: This study did not directly address biological reproducibility. For some patients, primers changed over time, blocking nucleotide-level comparison. Tregs expanded with activated donor B cells seemed most donor-specific.

Germline-derived CDR1 and CDR2 are MGHDK and SYGVNS. This CDR3 region has 14 residues. With 4 bases removed from V and 2 bases from J, the gap between germline ends came to 11 bases. Sequenced by immunoSEQ multiplex PCR; TCRdb stores in-frame clones only, minus some. The data contain some 62,000 clones, 95% to 98% of them singletons. Turning to this clone: Its antigen is unidentified.

This TCR came from a human donor who received a combined kidney and bone marrow transplant. The input for sequencing was Tregs from blood, taken before the transplant. The chain joins TRBV25-1 to TRBJ1-1, with TRBD1 as a possible D gene (5 bases). CDR3 sequence (DNA): TGTGCCAGCAGTGGAGACAGAACAAACACTGAAGCTTTCTTT. It encodes CASSGDRTNTEAFF.